The 18 T cell receptor beta chains in this list originate from one sample, sequenced in a study of glioma-infiltrating T cells. Using RNA template, CDR3s of TCR alpha and beta were amplified with iRepertoire arm-PCR. One entry per CDR3 protein, called by TCRdb with MiXCR from the multiplex PCR reads. The table has 100,000 to 150,000 distinct CDR3 sequences, approximately 23% seen once. Sequenced material: glioma tissue, nonneoplastic brain tissue, or PBMCs (not recorded which). The receptor set was obtained from a human donor with low-grade glioma or glioblastoma, undergoing nonglioma brain surgery, or in good health (not recorded which).

In its sample, this clonotype was seen many times. The rearrangement uses TRBV6-1 and TRBJ2-5, with D uncertain. Germline V gives CDR1 MNHNS, CDR2 SASEGT. CDR3 length equals 12 residues. V was clipped by 6 bases and J by 2 bases, with 7 bases between them. The CDR3 coding sequence is TGTGCCAGCAGGAGGTTACAAGAGACCCAGTACTTC. Translation: CASRRLQETQYF.

This clonotype was picked up a small number of times. It may be a read error: a sequence one base away is much more abundant. This sequence joins TRBV6-1 and TRBJ1-1; TRBD1 might be the D (5 bases). The CDR3 extends over 15 amino acids. The germline CDR1 and CDR2 sequences are MNHNS and SASEGT. The CDR3: CASSPNGGIITEALF. The CDR3 DNA reads TGTGCCAGCAGTCCAAACGGGGGAATTATCACTGAAGCTCTCTTT.

To note about this clonotype: The germline gene is not matched at one end of the junction; a read error may be the cause. V gene TRBV27 combines with J gene TRBJ2-5, with TRBD2 identical over 8 bases. Germline CDR1 is MNHEY and CDR2 is SMNVEV (reference sequence). The CDR3 covers 14 residues. CDR3 bases: TGTGCCAGCAGACACGGGAGGGGACAAGAGACACAGTACTTC. It is translated as CASRHGRGQETQYF.

This clonotype was detected ten times or more. The V call is TRBV20-1, the J call TRBJ2-7, with D hard to call. The germline V and J ends were trimmed by 2 bases and 5 bases, with 10 bases remaining between them. Germline V CDR1 and CDR2: DFQATT, SNEGSKA (reference sequence). This CDR3 spans 12 amino acids. Here the CDR3 reads CSARSPKNEQYF. The CDR3, as DNA: TGCAGTGCTAGATCCCCGAAGAACGAGCAGTACTTC.

Concerning this clonotype itself: Without the conserved terminal phenylalanine or tryptophan, this CDR3 likely stems from a read error. The V call is TRBV29-1, the J call TRBJ1-1, with TRBD1 matching 8 bases. CDR1 SQVTM and CDR2 ANQGSEA come from the germline V gene. This CDR3 comprises 16 residues. V lost 4 bases and J lost 5; bases outside the gene matches: 15. The CDR3: CSVVSGTGPRGTEAFS. DNA for the CDR3: TGCAGCGTTGTTAGTGGGACAGGCCCTAGGGGAACTGAAGCTTTCTCT.

This clonotype has a count of ten or more. The junction departs from germline at one end; a sequencing error may be responsible. The rearrangement links TRBV6-1 to TRBJ2-3, with D perhaps matching TRBD1 (6 bases). CDR1 is MNHNS, CDR2 SASEGT, per germline. CDR3 size: 15 residues. The CDR3: CASSEGGQDTDTQYF. CDR3 nucleotide sequence: TGTGCCAGCAGCGAAGGGGGACAAGACACAGATACGCAGTATTTT.

A remark on this clonotype: A much larger clone sits a single nucleotide away, making a read error possible. The V gene is TRBV18, the J gene TRBJ2-1; TRBD2 matches at 8 bases. The germline V gene encodes CDR1 KGHSH and CDR2 LQKENI. The CDR3 has 15 amino acids. CDR3 coding DNA: TGTGCCAGCTCACCATACCGGGAGGGCCGCAATGAGCATTTCTTC. This encodes CASSPYREGRNEHFF.

This clonotype was counted at least ten times. V and J are TRBV19 and TRBJ1-4; the D is unclear. Germline loops: CDR1 LNHDA, CDR2 SQIVND (reference sequence). V shed 6 bases and J shed 7 bases, with 15 bases lying between them. The CDR3 loop spans 14 amino acids. CDR3 sequence reads: CASSRRGFAEKLFF. CDR3 nucleotide sequence: TGTGCCAGTAGCAGACGGGGATTCGCTGAAAAACTGTTTTTT.

The sample holds many counts of this clonotype. This rearrangement joins TRBV20-1 to TRBJ1-6, with D uncertain. The CDR3 totals 15 residues. V lost 3 bases, J lost 0 bases, and 9 bases lay in between. Germline CDR1 DFQATT, CDR2 SNEGSKA (reference sequence). This chain's CDR3 is CSASQESSYNSPLHF. The CDR3 bases are TGCAGTGCTAGCCAGGAGAGCTCCTATAATTCACCCCTCCACTTT.

In its sample, this clonotype was seen a few times. The gene calls are TRBV24-1 and TRBJ2-7; the D is unclear. The ends were cut back, 6 bases at V and 7 bases at J, with 9 bases in the middle. Germline V gene lookup returns CDR1 KGHDR and CDR2 SFDVKD. The CDR3 runs to 11 residues. The DNA for the CDR3 is TGTGCCACCAGTAAAAACCAGGAGCAGTACTTC. It codes for CATSKNQEQYF.

This clonotype was seen repeatedly, ten times or more. The chain combines TRBV6-1 with TRBJ2-7; weak D call: TRBD2 (5 bases). The germline gives CDR1 MNHNS, CDR2 SASEGT. Between the trimmed V and J ends, which lost 6 bases and 3 bases, there was a span of 9 bases. The CDR3 covers 12 residues. DNA of the CDR3: TGTGCCAGCAGCCAACGGGACTACGAGCAGTACTTC. This codes for CASSQRDYEQYF.

This clonotype was observed a handful of times. The chain couples TRBV7-6 to TRBJ2-3; 11 bases are a match to TRBD2. V lost 1 base, J lost 2 bases, and 8 bases stayed unmatched. Germline V gene lookup returns CDR1 SGHVS and CDR2 FNYEAQ. CDR3 length equals 18 residues. CDR3 nucleotide sequence: TGTGCCAGCAGCTTAGGTGGGGCTAGCGGGAGGATCACAGATACGCAGTATTTT. It is translated as CASSLGGASGRITDTQYF.

Of note for this clonotype: An end of the junction does not agree with germline; a read error may underlie this. J is TRBJ2-7 and V is TRBV10-2; 8 bases are shared with TRBD1. The CDR3 is made up of 13 amino acids. Germline lookup yields CDR1 WSHSY and CDR2 SAAADI. The CDR3 spells CAGQGASVYEQYF. In nucleotides, the CDR3 is TGTGCCGGCCAGGGGGCGAGTGTCTACGAGCAGTACTTC.

This clonotype was seen many times. The chain employs TRBV4-2 and TRBJ1-1; D perhaps matches TRBD1 (5 bases). CDR3 length: 15 amino acids. Trimming removed 0 bases at V and 8 bases at J, with 16 bases between. Germline V gene sequence: CDR1 LGHNA, CDR2 YNFKEQ. CDR3 residues: CASSQDLRQGREAFF. As DNA, the CDR3 is TGTGCCAGCAGCCAAGATCTTCGCCAGGGAAGGGAAGCTTTCTTT.

This clonotype has ten or more counts. This sequence joins TRBV29-1 and TRBJ2-3; no firm D call. The ends were cut back, 2 bases at V and 4 bases at J, with 10 bases in the middle. CDR3 length equals 13 residues. CDR1 SQVTM and CDR2 ANQGSEA come from the germline V gene. CDR3 nucleotides: TGCAGCGTTGAATTCAGATATTCAGATACGCAGTATTTT. Protein: CSVEFRYSDTQYF.

The genes are TRBV19 and TRBJ2-3, with 7 bases lining up with TRBD2. Germline V lookup: CDR1 LNHDA, CDR2 SQIVND (reference sequence). Trimming cost V 6 bases and J 1 base; bases outside gene matches: 19. The CDR3 is 19 amino acids. The CDR3 region has the DNA TGTGCCAGTAGCAAAGCGGGGCCAACCTTTGACGAGCGCACAGATACGCAGTATTTT. Its protein is CASSKAGPTFDERTDTQYF. Combining the CDR3 with reference TRBV19 and TRBJ2-3 gives the whole variable domain DGGITQSPKYLFRKEGQNVTLSCEQNLNHDAMYWYRQDPGQGLRLIYYSQIVNDFQKGDIAEGYSVSREKKESFPLTVTSAQKNPTAFYLCASSKAGPTFDERTDTQYFGPGTRLTVL.

This clonotype was recorded many times. The V gene is TRBV7-7, the J gene TRBJ2-5; D remains unclear. The length of the CDR3 is 13 residues. Per germline, CDR1 SSHAT and CDR2 FNYEAQ (reference sequence). The V end was cut by 4 bases, the J end by 4 bases, with 10 bases between. The CDR3 region is CASSSLVGETQYF. In DNA, the CDR3 is TGTGCCAGCAGCTCCCTCGTTGGAGAGACCCAGTACTTC.

The V and J genes are TRBV10-3 and TRBJ2-1; TRBD2 aligns across 8 bases. Germline trimming cut 5 bases from V and 6 bases from J; bases unmatched to any gene: 15. Germline values: CDR1 ENHRY, CDR2 SYGVKD. The CDR3 sequence is 17 residues long. CDR3 nucleotides: TGTGCCATCAGTACCTCGGGACTAGAGGGAGTAAGCAATGAGCAGTTCTTC. Encoded protein: CAISTSGLEGVSNEQFF.